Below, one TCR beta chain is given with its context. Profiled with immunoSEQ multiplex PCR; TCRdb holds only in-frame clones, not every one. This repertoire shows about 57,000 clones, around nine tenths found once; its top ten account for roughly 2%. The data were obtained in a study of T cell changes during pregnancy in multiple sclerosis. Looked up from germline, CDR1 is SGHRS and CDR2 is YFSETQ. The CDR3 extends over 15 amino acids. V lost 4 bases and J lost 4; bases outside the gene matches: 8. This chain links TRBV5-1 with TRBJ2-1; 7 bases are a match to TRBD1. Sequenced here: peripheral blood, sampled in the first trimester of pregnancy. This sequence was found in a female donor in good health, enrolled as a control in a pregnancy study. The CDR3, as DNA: TGCGCCAGCAGCCCACAGGGGAATAGGTACAATGAGCAGTTCTTC. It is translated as CASSPQGNRYNEQFF. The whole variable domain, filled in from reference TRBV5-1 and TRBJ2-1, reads KAGVTQTPRYLIKTRGQQVTLSCSPISGHRSVSWYQQTPGQGLQFLFEYFSETQRNKGNFPGRFSGRQFSNSRSEMNVSTLELGDSALYLCASSPQGNRYNEQFFGPGTRLTVL.